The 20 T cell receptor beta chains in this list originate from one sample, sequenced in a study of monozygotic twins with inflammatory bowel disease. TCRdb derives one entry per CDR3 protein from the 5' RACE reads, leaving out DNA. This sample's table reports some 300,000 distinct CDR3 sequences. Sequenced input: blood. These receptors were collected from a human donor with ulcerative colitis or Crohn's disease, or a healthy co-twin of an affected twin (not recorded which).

The CDR3 sequence is CASSEGILNQPQHF. The V gene is TRBV2, the J gene TRBJ1-5. CDR1 and CDR2 from the germline V gene are SNHLY and FYNNEI. The CDR3 extends over 14 amino acids.

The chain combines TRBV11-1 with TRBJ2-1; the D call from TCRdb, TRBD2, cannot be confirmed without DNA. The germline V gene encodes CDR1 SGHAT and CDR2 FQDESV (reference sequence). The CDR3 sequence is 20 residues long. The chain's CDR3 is CASSSPVGFAGANSYNEQFF.

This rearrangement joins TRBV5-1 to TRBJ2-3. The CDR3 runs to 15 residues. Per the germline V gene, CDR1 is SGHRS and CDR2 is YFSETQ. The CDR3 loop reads CASSLYQAGADTQYF.

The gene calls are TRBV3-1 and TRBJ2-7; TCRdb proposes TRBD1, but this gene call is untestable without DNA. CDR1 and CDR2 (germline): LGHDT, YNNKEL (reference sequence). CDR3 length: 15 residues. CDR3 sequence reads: CASSPLGQSPLEQYF.

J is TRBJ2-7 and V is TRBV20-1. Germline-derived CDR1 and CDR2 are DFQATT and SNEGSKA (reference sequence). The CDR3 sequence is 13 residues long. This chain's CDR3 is CSAPTTRSYEQYF.

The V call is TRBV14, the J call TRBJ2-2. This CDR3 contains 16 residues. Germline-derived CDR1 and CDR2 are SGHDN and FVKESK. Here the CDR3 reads CASSRLSHINTGELFF.

CDR3 in amino acids: CASSGRYSNQPQHF. V and J are TRBV7-2 and TRBJ1-5. The CDR3 has 14 amino acids. Germline V gene sequence: CDR1 SGHTA, CDR2 FQGNSA.

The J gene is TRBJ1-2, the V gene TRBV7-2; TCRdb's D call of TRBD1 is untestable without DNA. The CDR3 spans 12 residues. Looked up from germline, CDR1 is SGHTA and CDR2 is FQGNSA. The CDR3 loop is CASSFGTYGYTF.

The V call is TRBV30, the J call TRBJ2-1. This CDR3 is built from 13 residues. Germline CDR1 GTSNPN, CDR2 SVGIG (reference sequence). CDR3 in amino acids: CAWSVNSYNEQFF.

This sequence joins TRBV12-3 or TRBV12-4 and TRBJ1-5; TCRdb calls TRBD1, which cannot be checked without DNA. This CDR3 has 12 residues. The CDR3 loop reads CASRSQGQPQHF.

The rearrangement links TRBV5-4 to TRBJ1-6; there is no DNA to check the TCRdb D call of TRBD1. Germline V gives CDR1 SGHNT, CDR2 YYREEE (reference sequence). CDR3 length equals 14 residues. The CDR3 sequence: CASSLQGYGSPLHF.

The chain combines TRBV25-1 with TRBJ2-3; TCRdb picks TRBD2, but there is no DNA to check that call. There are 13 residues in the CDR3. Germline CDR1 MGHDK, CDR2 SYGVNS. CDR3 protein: CASSDGPTDTQYF.

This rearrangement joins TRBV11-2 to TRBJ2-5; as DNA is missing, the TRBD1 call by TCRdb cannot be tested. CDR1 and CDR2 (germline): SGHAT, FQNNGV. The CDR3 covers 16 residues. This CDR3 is CASSSSSARGQETQYF.

This CDR3 is CASKRTENTEAFF. This chain links TRBV4-2 with TRBJ1-1. CDR1 and CDR2 (germline): LGHNA, YNFKEQ. This CDR3 comprises 13 residues.

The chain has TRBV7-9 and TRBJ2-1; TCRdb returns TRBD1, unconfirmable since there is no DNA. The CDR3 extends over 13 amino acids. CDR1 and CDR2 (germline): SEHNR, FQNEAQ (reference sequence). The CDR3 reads CAGRTGKYNEQFF.

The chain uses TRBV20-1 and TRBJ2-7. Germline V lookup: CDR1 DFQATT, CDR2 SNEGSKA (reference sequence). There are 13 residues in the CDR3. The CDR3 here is CSARAPEGYEQYF.

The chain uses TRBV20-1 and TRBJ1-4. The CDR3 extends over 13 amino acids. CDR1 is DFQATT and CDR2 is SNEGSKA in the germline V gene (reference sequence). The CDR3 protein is CSARGDQNEKLFF.

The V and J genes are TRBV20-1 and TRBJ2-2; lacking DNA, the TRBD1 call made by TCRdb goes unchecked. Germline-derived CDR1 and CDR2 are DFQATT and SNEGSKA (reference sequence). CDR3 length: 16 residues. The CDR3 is CSARDPGQGSTGELFF.

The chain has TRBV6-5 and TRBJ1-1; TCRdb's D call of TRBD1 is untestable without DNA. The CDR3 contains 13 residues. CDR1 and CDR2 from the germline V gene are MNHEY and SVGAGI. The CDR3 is CASSRGLAVEAFF.

The CDR3 spells CASSVDTSGNSGELFF. V and J are TRBV9 and TRBJ2-2. CDR3 size: 16 residues. Germline V gene sequence: CDR1 SGDLS, CDR2 YYNGEE.